The 6 T cell receptor beta chains below were found in one sample sequenced in a study of cytomegalovirus exposure and HLA in healthy donors. The PCR was carried out with 60 Vbeta primers and 13 Jbeta primers. Assay: immunoSEQ multiplex PCR; the TCRdb copy retains only in-frame clones and omits some. The sample has around 100,000 clones, approximately 70% seen once. The sequenced sample consisted of PBMCs. These receptors were obtained from a man aged 25-45 years in good health and CMV-seropositive.

Points on this clone: The junction does not match germline at one end; this may be a read error. The chain combines TRBV9 with TRBJ2-1; TRBD2 matches 8 bases. The CDR3 is made up of 13 amino acids. Germline CDR1 and CDR2: SGDLS and YYNGEE. The CDR3 DNA sequence: TGTGCCAGCAAGACTAGCGAAGACAATGAGCAGCTCTTC. It codes for CASKTSEDNEQLF.

The chain is built from TRBV29-1 and TRBJ2-5, with D unclear. The CDR3 length is 12 residues. The V end was cut by 5 bases, the J end by 4 bases, with 11 bases between. Germline CDR1 reads SQVTM; CDR2 reads ANQGSEA. The CDR3 here is CSVPHWRETQYF. CDR3 bases: TGCAGCGTTCCTCACTGGAGAGAGACCCAGTACTTC.

The chain couples TRBV16 to TRBJ1-5; weak D call: TRBD2 (6 bases). TRBJ2-3 matches the DNA end more closely, so the J call is doubtful. Germline V gene data show CDR1 as KGHSY and CDR2 as FQNENV. The CDR3 has 14 residues. This chain's CDR3 is CASSTGGGNQPQYF. CDR3 coding DNA: TGTGCCAGCAGCACGGGCGGAGGGAATCAGCCCCAGTATTTT.

The chain joins TRBV6-6 to TRBJ1-5; no firm D call. The length of the CDR3 is 15 residues. The germline CDR1 and CDR2 sequences are MNHNY and SVGAGI (reference sequence). Trimming shortened V by 2 bases and J by 7 bases, and 15 bases separated the two germline ends. The CDR3, as DNA: TGTGCCAGCAGTTACCCTCCTTTGGGAGAACAGCCCCAGCATTTT. Residues: CASSYPPLGEQPQHF.

The chain is built from TRBV6-1 and TRBJ1-2; D might be TRBD1 (6 bases). From germline, CDR1 is MNHNS and CDR2 SASEGT. The V gene lost 0 bases and the J gene lost 4 bases, with 12 bases spanning the gap. The CDR3 contains 15 residues. CDR3 sequence: CASSEAGDTSYGYTF. The CDR3, as DNA: TGTGCCAGCAGTGAAGCCGGGGACACCAGCTATGGCTACACCTTC.

This sequence joins TRBV6-4 and TRBJ2-5; TRBD1 agrees at 8 bases. The junction had 7 bases not matched to a gene; V was cut back by 8 bases and J by 5 bases. The CDR3 runs to 13 residues. Germline loops: CDR1 MRHNA, CDR2 SNTAGT. The DNA for the CDR3 is TGTGCCAGCGGGAAAACAGGGGGGGAGACCCAGTACTTC. Its protein product is CASGKTGGETQYF.